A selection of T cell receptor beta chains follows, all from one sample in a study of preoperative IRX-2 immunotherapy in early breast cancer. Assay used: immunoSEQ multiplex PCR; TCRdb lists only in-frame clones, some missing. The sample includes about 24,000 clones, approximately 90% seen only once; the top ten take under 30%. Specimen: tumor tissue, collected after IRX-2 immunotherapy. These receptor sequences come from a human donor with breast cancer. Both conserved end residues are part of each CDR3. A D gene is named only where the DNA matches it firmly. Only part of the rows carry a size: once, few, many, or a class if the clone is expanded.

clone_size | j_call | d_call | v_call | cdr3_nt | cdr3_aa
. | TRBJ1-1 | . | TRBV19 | TGTGCCAGTAGTATCCTGGCAAACACTGAAGCTTTCTTT | CASSILANTEAFF
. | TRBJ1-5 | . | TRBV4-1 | TGCGCCAGCAGCCAATTCCAGGGTGGGAATCAGCCCCAGCATTTT | CASSQFQGGNQPQHF
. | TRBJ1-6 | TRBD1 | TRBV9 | TGTGCCAGCAGCATTCGGGACAGGGGTTCACCCCTCCACTTT | CASSIRDRGSPLHF
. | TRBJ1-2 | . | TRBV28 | TGTGCCAGCCGTGCCGCCGTAAGGGCGGCTAACTATGGCTACACCTTC | CASRAAVRAANYGYTF
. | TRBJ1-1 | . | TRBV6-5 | TGTGCCAGCAGTTACCGGGGGGGCGAAGCTTTCTTT | CASSYRGGEAFF
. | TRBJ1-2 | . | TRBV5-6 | TGTGCCAGCAGCTTGGTTCAGGGGGGCTACACCTTC | CASSLVQGGYTF
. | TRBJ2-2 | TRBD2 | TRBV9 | TGTGCCAGCAGCGTAGCTCGGCGGGGGGGCTTTTGGGAGCTGTTTTTT | CASSVARRGGFWELFF
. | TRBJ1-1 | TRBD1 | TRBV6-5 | TGTGCCAGCAGCCAACAGGGGACGGCTGAAGCTTTCTTT | CASSQQGTAEAFF
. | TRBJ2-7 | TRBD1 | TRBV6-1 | TGTGCCAGCAGTGTATTTACCGGGACAGGGGGGGACGAGCAGTACTTC | CASSVFTGTGGDEQYF
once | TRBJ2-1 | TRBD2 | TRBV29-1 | TGCAGCGTTGTGGCGGGGGGCCGAGAGCAGTTCTTC | CSVVAGGREQFF
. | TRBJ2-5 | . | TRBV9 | TGTGCCAGCAGCTTTAGATATGAGACCCAGTACTTC | CASSFRYETQYF
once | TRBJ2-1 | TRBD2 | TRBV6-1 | TGTGCCAGCAGCCCCGGGACTAGCTTCTACAATGAGCAGTTCTTC | CASSPGTSFYNEQFF
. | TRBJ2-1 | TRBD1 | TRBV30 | TGTGCCTGGAGGCTCACAGGGGGCTCCTACAATGAGCAGTTCTTC | CAWRLTGGSYNEQFF
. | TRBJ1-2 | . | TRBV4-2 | TGTGCCAGCAGCCCCCGGGGGGGTGCGGCTAACTATGGCTACACCTTC | CASSPRGGAANYGYTF
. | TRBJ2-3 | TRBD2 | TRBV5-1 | TGCGCCAGCAGCCTTACAACTAGCGGGGGGGCCGGGGCAGATACGCAGTATTTT | CASSLTTSGGAGADTQYF
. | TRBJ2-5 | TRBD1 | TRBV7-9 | TGTGCCAGCAGCTTAAAGGGACAGGGATACCCCCAAGAGACCCAGTACTTC | CASSLKGQGYPQETQYF
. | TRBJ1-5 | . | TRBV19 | TGTGCCAGTAGTATCGAAGCAGGGAGAGGGGAGCCCCAGCATTTT | CASSIEAGRGEPQHF
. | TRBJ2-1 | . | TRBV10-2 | TGCGCCAGCAAAGAACGGGGGATTCTGGTCCGGGGGAATGAGCAGTTCTTC | CASKERGILVRGNEQFF
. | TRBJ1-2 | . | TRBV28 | TGTGCCAGCAGCTCGTTGAGTAGCCTATCGGGCTTC | CASSSLSSLSGF
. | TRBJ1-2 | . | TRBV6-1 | TGTGCCAGCACAGAAGGGGACCGCGGTGGCTACACCTTC | CASTEGDRGGYTF
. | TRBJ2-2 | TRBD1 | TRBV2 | TGTGCCAGCAGGAGGGACAGGGTAACCGGGGAGCTGTTTTTT | CASRRDRVTGELFF
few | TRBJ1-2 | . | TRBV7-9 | TGTGCCAGCAGCCCCGACAGGACGACCTACTTC | CASSPDRTTYF
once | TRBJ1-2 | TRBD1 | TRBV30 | TGTGCCTGGAGAGGACAGGGGTGGGACGGCGGCTACACCTTC | CAWRGQGWDGGYTF
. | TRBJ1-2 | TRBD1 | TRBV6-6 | TGTGCCAGCACCCCAGGGGGGATTTTTGGCTACACCTTC | CASTPGGIFGYTF
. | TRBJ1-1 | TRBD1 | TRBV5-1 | TGCGCCAGCAGCCGACAGGGACAGAACACTGAAGCTTTCTTT | CASSRQGQNTEAFF
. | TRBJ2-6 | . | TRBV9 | TGTGCCAGCAGCGTCCGAGGGGACCCTGGGGCCAACGTCCTGACTTTC | CASSVRGDPGANVLTF
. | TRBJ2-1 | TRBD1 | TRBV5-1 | TGCGCCAGCACAATCCTGGGACAGGGGTCCAATGAGCAGTTCTTC | CASTILGQGSNEQFF